Listed here are 10 T cell receptor beta chains from one sample, sequenced in a study of cytomegalovirus exposure and HLA in healthy donors (dated by TCRdb to 2015 to 2018). Library construction relied on the immunoSEQ multiplex PCR assay. A mixture of 60 forward primers for TCR Vbeta segments and 13 reverse primers for TCR Jbeta segments was used in the multiplex PCR. Here the immuneACCESS table is served through TCRdb, limited to in-frame sequences with V and J called. Missing clones are a known gap in these copies; in checked studies unresolved V genes cover under half, and the rest lacks a known reason. This sample gives about 83,000 clones in total; 65% to 75% of them show up just once. The ten largest clones take up roughly 4.2% of the sample. Sequencing was done on a sample of PBMCs. The receptors here all came from a man between 60 and 75 years old in good health and CMV-seronegative.

This clone was seen only a few times. This chain links TRBV5-5 with TRBJ2-7; the match to TRBD1 covers 10 bases. Germline V gives CDR1 SGHKS, CDR2 YYEKEE (reference sequence). The CDR3 sequence is 14 residues long. The trim removed 1 base at V and 5 bases at J, leaving 3 bases unmatched. CDR3 nucleotide sequence: TGTGCCAGCAGCTTGTTGGGACAGGGGAACGAGCAGTACTTC. The encoded protein is CASSLLGQGNEQYF.

The CDR3: CASKRTRRDLDTQYF. CDR3 DNA sequence: TGTGCCAGCAAAAGGACTCGCCGTGATTTAGATACGCAGTATTTT. The V and J genes are TRBV6-5 and TRBJ2-3; a weak D match, TRBD2 (5 bases). V lost 7 bases and J lost 5, with 19 bases in between. Germline CDR1 is MNHEY and CDR2 is SVGAGI. This CDR3 is built from 15 residues.

This clone was found a few times. J is TRBJ1-2 and V is TRBV6-5; 7 positions agree with TRBD1. The CDR3 loop spans 16 amino acids. J was trimmed by 0 bases and V by 2 bases; bases with no gene match: 6. From germline, CDR1 is MNHEY and CDR2 SVGAGI. The CDR3 protein is CASSYGGQPSNYGYTF. The CDR3 DNA is TGTGCCAGCAGTTACGGGGGACAGCCCTCTAACTATGGCTACACCTTC.

This clone has just one count. J is TRBJ1-1 and V is TRBV6-1, with D maybe TRBD1 (6 bases). The germline V gene encodes CDR1 MNHNS and CDR2 SASEGT. V was trimmed by 8 bases and J by 4 bases, leaving 14 bases between them. CDR3 length: 13 amino acids. The CDR3 DNA reads TGTGCCAGCCTCAGGGGAATTGGCACTGAAGCTTTCTTT. It translates to CASLRGIGTEAFF.

About this clone itself: At one of its ends the junction is not consistent with the germline gene, which may arise from a read error. The genes are TRBV7-7 and TRBJ2-3, with 9 bases identical to TRBD2. This CDR3 has 14 amino acids. CDR1 and CDR2 (germline): SSHAT, FNYEAQ (reference sequence). CDR3 sequence (DNA): TGTGCTAGCAGCTTAGGGCGGGGGGGCGATACGCAGTATTTT. Residues: CASSLGRGGDTQYF.

This chain uses TRBV1 with TRBJ2-5; the tabulated D call, TRBD2, remains unverified against the DNA. TRBV1 is designated a pseudogene. The CDR3 loop spans 19 amino acids. The CDR3: CTSRLRTSGGRRLQETQYF. For the CDR3, the DNA is TGCACCAGCAGACTTAGGACTAGCGGGGGCCGAAGACTTCAAGAGACCCAGTACTTC.

This chain joins TRBV5-1 and TRBJ2-7, with a possible D match to TRBD2 (7 bases). V gave up 1 base and J gave up 6 bases, with 14 bases separating them. Germline loops: CDR1 SGHRS, CDR2 YFSETQ. The CDR3 is 14 residues long. CDR3: CASSLPGGHSEQYF. The CDR3 DNA reads as TGCGCCAGCAGCTTGCCCGGGGGGCATTCCGAGCAGTACTTC.

This clone appeared a few times. The chain recombines TRBV7-3 with TRBJ2-2; a possible D gene is TRBD2 (6 bases). There are 17 residues in the CDR3. V lost 3 bases, J lost 0 bases, and 14 bases lay in between. Germline CDR1 is SGHTA and CDR2 is FQGTGA. CDR3: CASSFGGSLSNTGELFF. The DNA of the CDR3 is TGTGCCAGCAGCTTTGGAGGGAGCTTATCGAACACCGGGGAGCTGTTTTTT.

The V and J genes are TRBV14 and TRBJ2-7; D is possibly TRBD2 (5 bases). CDR3 length: 18 amino acids. The V gene lost 2 bases and the J gene lost 5 bases, with 25 bases spanning the gap. The germline V gene encodes CDR1 SGHDN and CDR2 FVKESK. The CDR3 loop is CASSQKTGVNFLEDEQYF. CDR3 coding DNA: TGTGCCAGCAGCCAAAAAACCGGGGTGAATTTTTTGGAGGACGAGCAGTACTTC. Looking up the rest from reference TRBV14 and TRBJ2-7 gives the full variable domain: EAGVTQFPSHSVIEKGQTVTLRCDPISGHDNLYWYRRVMGKEIKFLLHFVKESKQDESGMPNNRFLAERTGGTYSTLKVQPAELEDSGVYFCASSQKTGVNFLEDEQYFGPGTRLTVT.

V usage is TRBV5-1 and J usage is TRBJ1-2, with D perhaps matching TRBD1 (5 bases). CDR1 and CDR2 (germline): SGHRS, YFSETQ. There are 15 residues in the CDR3. With 4 bases removed from V and 0 bases from J, the gap between germline ends came to 13 bases. CDR3 loop: CASSTSGLSNYGYTF. DNA for the CDR3: TGCGCCAGCAGCACATCAGGGTTGTCTAACTATGGCTACACCTTC.